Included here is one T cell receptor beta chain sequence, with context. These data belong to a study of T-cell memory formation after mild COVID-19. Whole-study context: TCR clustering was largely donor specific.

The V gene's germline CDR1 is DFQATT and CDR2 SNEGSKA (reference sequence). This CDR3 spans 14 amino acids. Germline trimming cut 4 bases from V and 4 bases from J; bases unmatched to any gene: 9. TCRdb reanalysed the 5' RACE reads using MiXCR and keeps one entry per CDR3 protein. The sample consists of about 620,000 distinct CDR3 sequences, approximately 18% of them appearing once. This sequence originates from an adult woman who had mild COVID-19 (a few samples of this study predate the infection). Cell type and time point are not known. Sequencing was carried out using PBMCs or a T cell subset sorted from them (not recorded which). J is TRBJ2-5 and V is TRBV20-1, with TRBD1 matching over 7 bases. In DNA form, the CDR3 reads TGCAGTGCTAATTTCCGGGACAGCTTAGAGACCCAGTACTTC. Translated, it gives CSANFRDSLETQYF.